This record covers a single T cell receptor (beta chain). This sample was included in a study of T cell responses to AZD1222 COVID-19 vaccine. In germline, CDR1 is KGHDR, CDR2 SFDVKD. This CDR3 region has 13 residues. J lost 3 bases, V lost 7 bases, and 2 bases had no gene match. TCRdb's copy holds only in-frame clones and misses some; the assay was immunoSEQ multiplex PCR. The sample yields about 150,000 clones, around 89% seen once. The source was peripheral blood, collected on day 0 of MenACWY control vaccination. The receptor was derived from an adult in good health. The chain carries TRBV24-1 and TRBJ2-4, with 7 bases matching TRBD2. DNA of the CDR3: TGTGCCACCAGCGGGGGGAACAAAAACATTCAGTACTTC. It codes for CATSGGNKNIQYF.